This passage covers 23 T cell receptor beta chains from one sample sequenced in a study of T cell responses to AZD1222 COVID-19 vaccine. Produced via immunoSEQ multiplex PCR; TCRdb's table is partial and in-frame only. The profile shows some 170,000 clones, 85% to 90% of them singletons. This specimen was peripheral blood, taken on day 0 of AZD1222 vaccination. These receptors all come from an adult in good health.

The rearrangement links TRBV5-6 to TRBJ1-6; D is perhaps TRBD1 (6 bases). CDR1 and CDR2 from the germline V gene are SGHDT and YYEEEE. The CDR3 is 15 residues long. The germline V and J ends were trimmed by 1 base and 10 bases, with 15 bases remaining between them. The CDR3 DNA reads TGTGCCAGCAGCTTGTCTCCAGGGGACGTCTCACCCCTCCACTTT. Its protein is CASSLSPGDVSPLHF.

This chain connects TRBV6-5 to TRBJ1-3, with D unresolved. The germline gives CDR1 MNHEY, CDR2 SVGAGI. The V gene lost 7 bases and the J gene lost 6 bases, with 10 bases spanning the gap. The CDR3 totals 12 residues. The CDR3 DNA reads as TGTGCCAGCACAGGAAGCCAAAACACCATATATTTT. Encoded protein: CASTGSQNTIYF.

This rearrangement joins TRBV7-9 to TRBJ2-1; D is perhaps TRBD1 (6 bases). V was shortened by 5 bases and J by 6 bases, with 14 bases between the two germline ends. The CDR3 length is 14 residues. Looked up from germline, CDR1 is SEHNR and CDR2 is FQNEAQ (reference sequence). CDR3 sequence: CASSLYTGINEQFF. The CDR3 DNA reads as TGTGCCAGCAGCCTCTATACAGGGATCAATGAGCAGTTCTTC.

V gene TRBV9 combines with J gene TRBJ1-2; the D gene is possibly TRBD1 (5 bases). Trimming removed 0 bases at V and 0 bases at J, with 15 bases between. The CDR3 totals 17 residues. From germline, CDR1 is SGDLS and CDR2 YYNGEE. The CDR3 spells CASSVGSGTEANYGYTF. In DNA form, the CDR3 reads TGTGCCAGCAGCGTAGGGTCGGGGACGGAGGCTAACTATGGCTACACCTTC.

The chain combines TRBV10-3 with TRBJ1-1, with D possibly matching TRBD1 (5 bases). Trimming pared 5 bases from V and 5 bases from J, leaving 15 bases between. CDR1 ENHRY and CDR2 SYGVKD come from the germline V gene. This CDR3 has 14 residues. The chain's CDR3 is CAISSGGSRTEAFF. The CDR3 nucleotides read TGTGCCATCAGTTCCGGGGGTTCGAGGACTGAAGCTTTCTTT.

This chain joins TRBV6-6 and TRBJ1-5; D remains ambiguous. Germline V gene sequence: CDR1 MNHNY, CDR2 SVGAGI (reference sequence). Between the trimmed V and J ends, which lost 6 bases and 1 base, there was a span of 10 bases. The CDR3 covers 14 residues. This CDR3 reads CASRSGGSNQPQHF. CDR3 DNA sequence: TGTGCCAGCAGGTCGGGAGGGAGCAATCAGCCCCAGCATTTT.

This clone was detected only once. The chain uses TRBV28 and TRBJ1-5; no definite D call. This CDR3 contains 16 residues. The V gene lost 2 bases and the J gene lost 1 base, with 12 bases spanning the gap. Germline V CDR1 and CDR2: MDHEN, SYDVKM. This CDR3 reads CASSLQVGMSNQPQHF. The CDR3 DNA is TGTGCCAGCAGTTTACAGGTCGGAATGAGCAATCAGCCCCAGCATTTT.

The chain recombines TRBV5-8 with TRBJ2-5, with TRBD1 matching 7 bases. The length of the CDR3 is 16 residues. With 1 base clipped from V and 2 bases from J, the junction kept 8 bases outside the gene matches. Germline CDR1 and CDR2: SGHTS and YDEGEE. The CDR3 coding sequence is TGTGCCAGCAGCTTGAGGACAGGTATTAGTCAAGAGACCCAGTACTTC. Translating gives CASSLRTGISQETQYF.

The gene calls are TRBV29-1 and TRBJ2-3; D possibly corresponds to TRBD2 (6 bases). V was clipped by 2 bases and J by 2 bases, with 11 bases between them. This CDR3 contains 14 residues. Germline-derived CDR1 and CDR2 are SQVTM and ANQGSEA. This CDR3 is CSVELTSYTDTQYF. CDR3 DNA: TGCAGCGTTGAATTGACTAGTTACACAGATACGCAGTATTTT.

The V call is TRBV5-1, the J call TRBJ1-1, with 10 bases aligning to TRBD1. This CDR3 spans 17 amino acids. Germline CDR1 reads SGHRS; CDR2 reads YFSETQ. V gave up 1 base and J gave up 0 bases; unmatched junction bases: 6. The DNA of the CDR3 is TGCGCCAGCAGCTTGTCCGGGACAGGGGCGATGAACACTGAAGCTTTCTTT. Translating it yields CASSLSGTGAMNTEAFF. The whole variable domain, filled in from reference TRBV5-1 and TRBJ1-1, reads KAGVTQTPRYLIKTRGQQVTLSCSPISGHRSVSWYQQTPGQGLQFLFEYFSETQRNKGNFPGRFSGRQFSNSRSEMNVSTLELGDSALYLCASSLSGTGAMNTEAFFGQGTRLTVV.

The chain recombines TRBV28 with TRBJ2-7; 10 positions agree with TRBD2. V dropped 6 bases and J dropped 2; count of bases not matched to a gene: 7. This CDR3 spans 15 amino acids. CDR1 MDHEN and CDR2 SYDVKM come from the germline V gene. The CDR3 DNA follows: TGTGCCAGCAGGATTAGCGGGGGGCTCCCCTACGAGCAGTACTTC. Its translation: CASRISGGLPYEQYF.

CDR3 sequence reads: CASSIQGASGNTIYF. CDR3 in DNA: TGTGCCAGCAGCATACAGGGGGCCTCTGGAAACACCATATATTTT. The chain uses TRBV7-9 and TRBJ1-3; 9 nucleotides align to TRBD1. This CDR3 is 15 amino acids long. The V gene's germline CDR1 is SEHNR and CDR2 FQNEAQ (reference sequence). The junction had 2 bases not matched to a gene; V was cut back by 5 bases and J by 0 bases.

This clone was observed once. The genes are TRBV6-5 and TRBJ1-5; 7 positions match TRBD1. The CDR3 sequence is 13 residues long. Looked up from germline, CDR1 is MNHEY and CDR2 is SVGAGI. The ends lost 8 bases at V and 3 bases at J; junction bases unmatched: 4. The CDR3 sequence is CASSGQYNQPQHF. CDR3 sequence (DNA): TGTGCCAGCTCGGGACAGTACAATCAGCCCCAGCATTTT.

The CDR3 coding sequence is TGTGCCAGCAGTTTACTCACAGGACAATCTGGAAACACCATATATTTT. Translated, it gives CASSLLTGQSGNTIYF. The gene calls are TRBV28 and TRBJ1-3, with TRBD1 as a possible D gene (5 bases). In germline, CDR1 is MDHEN, CDR2 SYDVKM. The V end lost 2 bases, the J end lost 1 base, and 12 bases lay between the germline ends. CDR3 length: 16 amino acids. Full variable domain (missing parts from reference TRBV28 and TRBJ1-3): DVKVTQSSRYLVKRTGEKVFLECVQDMDHENMFWYRQDPGLGLRLIYFSYDVKMKEKGDIPEGYSVSREKKERFSLILESASTNQTSMYLCASSLLTGQSGNTIYFGEGSWLTVV.

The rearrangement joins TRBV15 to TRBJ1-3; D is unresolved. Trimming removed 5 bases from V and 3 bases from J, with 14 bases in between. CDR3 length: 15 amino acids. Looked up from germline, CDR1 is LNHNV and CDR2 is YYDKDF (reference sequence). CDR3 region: CATSLNTGNGNTIYF. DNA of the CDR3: TGTGCCACCAGCCTTAATACGGGGAATGGAAACACCATATATTTT.

CDR3 protein: CASSPWGRTSGNTIYF. CDR3 DNA sequence: TGTGCCAGCAGCCCGTGGGGGCGAACTTCTGGAAACACCATATATTTT. V is TRBV3-1 (or the pseudogene TRBV3-2) and J is TRBJ1-3, with D perhaps TRBD1 (6 bases). Germline V gene lookup returns CDR1 LGHDT and CDR2 YNNKEL (reference sequence). Trimming shortened V by 4 bases and J by 1 base, and 14 bases separated the two germline ends. CDR3 size: 16 residues.

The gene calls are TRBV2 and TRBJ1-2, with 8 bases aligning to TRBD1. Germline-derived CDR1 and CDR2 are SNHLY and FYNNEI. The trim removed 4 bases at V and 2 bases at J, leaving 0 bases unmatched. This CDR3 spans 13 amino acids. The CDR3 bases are TGTGCCAGCAGTGGACAGGGGAACTATGGCTACACCTTC. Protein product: CASSGQGNYGYTF. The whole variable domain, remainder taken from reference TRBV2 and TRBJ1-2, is EPEVTQTPSHQVTQMGQEVILRCVPISNHLYFYWYRQILGQKVEFLVSFYNNEISEKSEIFDDQFSVERPDGSNFTLKIRSTKLEDSAMYFCASSGQGNYGYTFGSGTRLTVV.

The CDR3 region is CERGCETGGIAEQYF. The CDR3 DNA is TGTGAAAGAGGGTGCGAGACAGGGGGTATAGCCGAGCAGTACTTC. The genes are TRBV19 and TRBJ2-7, with 9 bases fitting TRBD1. CDR1 is LNHDA, CDR2 SQIVND, per germline (reference sequence). The CDR3 consists of 15 residues. The full variable domain, its missing parts supplied by reference TRBV19 and TRBJ2-7, is DGGITQSPKYLFRKEGQNVTLSCEQNLNHDAMYWYRQDPGQGLRLIYYSQIVNDFQKGDIAEGYSVSREKKESFPLTVTSAQKNPTAFYLCERGCETGGIAEQYFGPGTRLTVT.

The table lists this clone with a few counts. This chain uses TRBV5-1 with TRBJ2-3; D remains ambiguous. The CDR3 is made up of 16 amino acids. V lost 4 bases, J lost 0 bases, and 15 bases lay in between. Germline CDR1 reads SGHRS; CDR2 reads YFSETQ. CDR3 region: CASSLRSTTSTDTQYF. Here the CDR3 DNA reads TGCGCCAGCAGCCTACGATCCACTACTAGCACAGATACGCAGTATTTT. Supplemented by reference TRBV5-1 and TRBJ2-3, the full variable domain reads KAGVTQTPRYLIKTRGQQVTLSCSPISGHRSVSWYQQTPGQGLQFLFEYFSETQRNKGNFPGRFSGRQFSNSRSEMNVSTLELGDSALYLCASSLRSTTSTDTQYFGPGTRLTVL.

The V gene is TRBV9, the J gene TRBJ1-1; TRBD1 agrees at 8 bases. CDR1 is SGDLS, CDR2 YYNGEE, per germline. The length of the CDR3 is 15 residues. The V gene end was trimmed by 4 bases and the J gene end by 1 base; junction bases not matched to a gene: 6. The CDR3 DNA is TGTGCCAGCAGCATGACAGGGGCTACGAACACTGAAGCTTTCTTT. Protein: CASSMTGATNTEAFF. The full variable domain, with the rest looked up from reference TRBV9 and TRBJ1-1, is DSGVTQTPKHLITATGQRVTLRCSPRSGDLSVYWYQQSLDQGLQFLIQYYNGEERAKGNILERFSAQQFPDLHSELNLSSLELGDSALYFCASSMTGATNTEAFFGQGTRLTVV.

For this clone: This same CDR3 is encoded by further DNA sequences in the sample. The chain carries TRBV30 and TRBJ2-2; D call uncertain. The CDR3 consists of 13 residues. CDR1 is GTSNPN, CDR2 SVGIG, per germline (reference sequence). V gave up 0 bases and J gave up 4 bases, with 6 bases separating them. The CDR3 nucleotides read TGTGCCTGGAGTGTTCGCAGCACCGGGGAGCTGTTTTTT. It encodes CAWSVRSTGELFF.

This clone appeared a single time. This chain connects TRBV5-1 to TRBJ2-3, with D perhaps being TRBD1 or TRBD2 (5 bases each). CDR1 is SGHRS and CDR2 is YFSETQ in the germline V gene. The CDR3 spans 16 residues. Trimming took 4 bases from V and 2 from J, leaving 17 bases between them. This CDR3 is CASSQNPGTSTDTQYF. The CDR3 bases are TGCGCCAGCAGCCAAAACCCCGGGACGTCCACAGATACGCAGTATTTT.

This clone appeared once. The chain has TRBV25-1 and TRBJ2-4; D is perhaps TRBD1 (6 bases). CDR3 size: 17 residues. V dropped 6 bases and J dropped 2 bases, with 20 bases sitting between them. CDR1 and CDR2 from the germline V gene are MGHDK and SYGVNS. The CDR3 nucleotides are TGTGCCAGCAGCCGGGGCCCCACACAGGGCCCCAAAAACATTCAGTACTTC. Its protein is CASSRGPTQGPKNIQYF. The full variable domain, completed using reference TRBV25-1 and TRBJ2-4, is EADIYQTPRYLVIGTGKKITLECSQTMGHDKMYWYQQDPGMELHLIHYSYGVNSTEKGDLSSESTVSRIRTEHFPLTLESARPSHTSQYLCASSRGPTQGPKNIQYFGAGTRLSVL.